The clone carrying this T cell receptor (beta chain) has a handful of counts. This sample is part of a study of T-cell memory formation after mild COVID-19. The germline V and J ends were trimmed by 2 bases and 0 bases, with 9 bases remaining between them. CDR1 is SEHNR, CDR2 FQNEAQ, per germline (reference sequence). This CDR3 is built from 15 residues. TCRdb re-called the 5' RACE reads through MiXCR, storing one row per CDR3 protein. The sample contains tens of thousands of distinct CDR3 sequences, 16% of which appear only once. V is TRBV7-9 and J is TRBJ2-3; D unclear. The receptor's source is an adult woman who had mild COVID-19 (a few samples of this study predate the infection). Cell type and time point are not known. Input material: PBMCs or a T cell subset sorted from them (not recorded which). CDR3 residues: CASSLLYTSTDTQYF. CDR3 sequence (DNA): TGTGCCAGCAGCTTACTATACACAAGCACAGATACGCAGTATTTT. Combining the CDR3 with reference TRBV7-9 and TRBJ2-3 gives the whole variable domain DTGVSQNPRHKITKRGQNVTFRCDPISEHNRLYWYRQTLGQGPEFLTYFQNEAQLEKSRLLSDRFSAERPKGSFSTLEIQRTEQGDSAMYLCASSLLYTSTDTQYFGPGTRLTVL.